Listed here is a single T cell receptor (beta chain). At one boundary the junction diverges from the germline segment, which might be a read error. There are 11 residues in the CDR3. Germline CDR1 reads SNHLY; CDR2 reads FYNNEI. The source of the sample is a study of glioma-infiltrating T cells after dendritic cell vaccination. Study in general: At biweekly intervals, patients got three intradermal dendritic cell vaccine injections.

Using immunoSEQ multiplex PCR, the repertoire was profiled, and TCRdb retains in-frame clones only, with some absent. The data show about 99,000 clones, 65% to 85% seen once. Time point of the sample: after dendritic cell vaccination, including at tumor progression/relapse. This clonotype was sampled from a human donor with glioblastoma. The material sequenced was blood, taken after dendritic cell vaccination. The rearrangement links TRBV2 to TRBJ2-3; TRBD1 is a possible D gene (7 bases). The CDR3 loop reads CASSEWRGQNF. DNA for the CDR3: TGTGCCAGCAGTGAATGGAGGGGACAGAATTTT.